A selection of T cell receptor beta chains follows, all from one sample in a study of cytomegalovirus exposure and HLA in healthy donors. Clones were sequenced by immunoSEQ multiplex PCR, and TCRdb holds only the in-frame ones, with some missing. The sample carries more than 150,000 clones, around 76% recorded once. Sequenced input: PBMCs. All receptors come from a woman in her twenties or thirties in good health and CMV-seropositive. CDR3s include the opening cysteine and the closing phenylalanine or tryptophan. Each record gives: D gene, clone size, J gene, V gene, CDR3 protein, CDR3 DNA. The D gene is left open where the match is weak. Some rows have no size entry. The others give once, few or many, or a class for an expanded clone.

d_gene: TRBD1
abundance: NA
j_gene: TRBJ2-1
v_gene: TRBV5-4
CDR3aa: CASSIDDRGQFF
CDR3nt: TGTGCCAGCAGCATAGACGACAGGGGGCAGTTCTTC

d_gene: TRBD1
abundance: NA
j_gene: TRBJ2-2
v_gene: TRBV5-1
CDR3aa: CASTRTGNTGELFF
CDR3nt: TGCGCCAGCACGCGGACAGGGAACACCGGGGAGCTGTTTTTT

d_gene: NA
abundance: NA
j_gene: TRBJ1-5
v_gene: TRBV19
CDR3aa: CASSMEVGMGNQPQHF
CDR3nt: TGTGCCAGTAGTATGGAGGTTGGGATGGGCAATCAGCCCCAGCATTTT

d_gene: NA
abundance: NA
j_gene: TRBJ2-7
v_gene: TRBV7-9
CDR3aa: CASSSRSYEQYF
CDR3nt: TGTGCCAGCAGCTCCCGCTCCTACGAGCAGTACTTC

d_gene: NA
abundance: few
j_gene: TRBJ1-6
v_gene: TRBV14
CDR3aa: CASSQRVNSPLHF
CDR3nt: TGTGCCAGCAGCCAGAGGGTCAATTCACCCCTCCACTTT

d_gene: NA
abundance: NA
j_gene: TRBJ1-3
v_gene: TRBV11-2
CDR3aa: CAIYPGGGKTGNTIYF
CDR3nt: TGTGCCATCTACCCTGGGGGGGGAAAAACTGGAAACACCATATATTTT

d_gene: NA
abundance: NA
j_gene: TRBJ1-2
v_gene: TRBV11-2
CDR3aa: CASSLSTGDGYTF
CDR3nt: TGTGCCAGCAGCTTATCCACGGGGGATGGCTACACCTTC

d_gene: NA
abundance: NA
j_gene: TRBJ1-3
v_gene: TRBV7-9
CDR3aa: CASSLGGGGNTIYF
CDR3nt: TGTGCCAGCAGCTTAGGGGGGGGCGGAAACACCATATATTTT

d_gene: TRBD1
abundance: NA
j_gene: TRBJ2-5
v_gene: TRBV11-3
CDR3aa: CASSLYTGEETQYF
CDR3nt: TGTGCCAGCAGCTTATACACAGGGGAAGAGACCCAGTACTTC

d_gene: NA
abundance: once
j_gene: TRBJ2-7
v_gene: TRBV5-8
CDR3aa: CASSFGADGEQYF
CDR3nt: TGTGCCAGCAGCTTTGGGGCCGACGGCGAGCAGTACTTC

d_gene: NA
abundance: NA
j_gene: TRBJ2-1
v_gene: TRBV7-2
CDR3aa: CASSFRRFGNEQFF
CDR3nt: TGTGCCAGCAGCTTTAGAAGGTTCGGGAATGAGCAGTTCTTC

d_gene: NA
abundance: NA
j_gene: TRBJ2-5
v_gene: TRBV5-1
CDR3aa: CASSGGQLQETQYF
CDR3nt: TGCGCCAGCAGCGGAGGTCAATTGCAGGAGACCCAGTACTTC

d_gene: TRBD2
abundance: NA
j_gene: TRBJ2-3
v_gene: TRBV4-3
CDR3aa: CASSQAVAGGTDTQYF
CDR3nt: TGCGCCAGCAGCCAGGCCGTAGCGGGGGGGACAGATACGCAGTATTTT

d_gene: TRBD1
abundance: NA
j_gene: TRBJ1-2
v_gene: TRBV5-8
CDR3aa: CASSRRDRVNYGYTF
CDR3nt: TGTGCCAGCAGTCGCCGGGACAGGGTAAACTATGGCTACACCTTC

d_gene: NA
abundance: NA
j_gene: TRBJ1-2
v_gene: TRBV9
CDR3aa: CASKSGYYGYTF
CDR3nt: TGTGCCTCCAAATCGGGGTACTATGGCTACACCTTC

d_gene: TRBD1
abundance: NA
j_gene: TRBJ2-7
v_gene: TRBV6-1
CDR3aa: CASSDRTGGLAYEQYF
CDR3nt: TGTGCCAGCAGTGATCGGACAGGGGGCCTCGCCTACGAGCAGTACTTC

d_gene: TRBD1
abundance: NA
j_gene: TRBJ1-5
v_gene: TRBV2
CDR3aa: CASSGRTGGDEHF
CDR3nt: TGTGCCAGCAGTGGAAGGACAGGGGGCGACGAGCATTTT

d_gene: TRBD2
abundance: NA
j_gene: TRBJ2-7
v_gene: TRBV9
CDR3aa: CASSSGLAYEQYF
CDR3nt: TGTGCCAGCAGCTCGGGACTAGCCTACGAGCAGTACTTC

d_gene: TRBD1
abundance: NA
j_gene: TRBJ1-6
v_gene: TRBV10-1
CDR3aa: CASSGQGNSPLHF
CDR3nt: TGCGCCAGCAGCGGACAGGGGAATTCACCCCTCCACTTT

d_gene: NA
abundance: NA
j_gene: TRBJ2-7
v_gene: TRBV28
CDR3aa: CASTGSPPGEQYF
CDR3nt: TGTGCCAGCACCGGGAGTCCCCCTGGCGAGCAGTACTTC

d_gene: TRBD2
abundance: NA
j_gene: TRBJ2-7
v_gene: TRBV19
CDR3aa: CASSLSGGYEQYF
CDR3nt: TGTGCCAGTAGCCTAAGCGGGGGCTACGAGCAGTACTTC

d_gene: NA
abundance: once
j_gene: TRBJ2-6
v_gene: TRBV5-1
CDR3aa: CASSLTRGSSSGANVLTF
CDR3nt: TGCGCCAGCAGCTTGACCCGAGGGTCTAGCTCTGGGGCCAACGTCCTGACTTTC

d_gene: TRBD1
abundance: NA
j_gene: TRBJ2-3
v_gene: TRBV18
CDR3aa: CASSPYRGPDTQYF
CDR3nt: TGTGCCAGCTCACCCTACAGGGGTCCAGATACGCAGTATTTT

d_gene: TRBD1
abundance: NA
j_gene: TRBJ2-7
v_gene: TRBV10-1
CDR3aa: CASSSTGAGEQYF
CDR3nt: TGCGCCAGCAGTAGCACAGGGGCCGGCGAGCAGTACTTC

d_gene: TRBD2
abundance: once
j_gene: TRBJ2-7
v_gene: TRBV19
CDR3aa: CASSIAGGSYEQYF
CDR3nt: TGTGCCAGTAGTATCGCGGGGGGCTCCTACGAGCAGTACTTC

d_gene: NA
abundance: NA
j_gene: TRBJ2-1
v_gene: TRBV19
CDR3aa: CASSIWDSVYNEQFF
CDR3nt: TGTGCCAGTAGTATTTGGGACTCGGTTTATAATGAGCAGTTCTTC

d_gene: NA
abundance: NA
j_gene: TRBJ1-5
v_gene: TRBV7-9
CDR3aa: CASSLAGTAGQPQHF
CDR3nt: TGTGCCAGCAGCTTAGCGGGGACGGCGGGGCAGCCCCAGCATTTT

d_gene: TRBD1
abundance: NA
j_gene: TRBJ2-7
v_gene: TRBV25-1
CDR3aa: CASSDPDRDEQYF
CDR3nt: TGTGCCAGCAGTGACCCTGACAGGGACGAGCAGTACTTC

d_gene: NA
abundance: few
j_gene: TRBJ1-1
v_gene: TRBV6-1
CDR3aa: CASSEPPGGPDTEAFF
CDR3nt: TGTGCCAGCAGTGAACCGCCCGGGGGGCCCGACACTGAAGCTTTCTTT

d_gene: NA
abundance: NA
j_gene: TRBJ1-6
v_gene: TRBV19
CDR3aa: CASSPTREAGSPLHF
CDR3nt: TGTGCCAGTAGCCCTACCAGGGAAGCGGGATCACCCCTCCACTTT

d_gene: NA
abundance: few
j_gene: TRBJ1-1
v_gene: TRBV7-2
CDR3aa: CASSPYMNTEAFF
CDR3nt: TGTGCCAGCAGCCCATACATGAACACTGAAGCTTTCTTT

d_gene: NA
abundance: NA
j_gene: TRBJ2-5
v_gene: TRBV7-2
CDR3aa: CASSLAGASRETQYF
CDR3nt: TGTGCCAGCAGCTTAGCAGGGGCTTCAAGGGAGACCCAGTACTTC

d_gene: NA
abundance: NA
j_gene: TRBJ1-2
v_gene: TRBV21-1
CDR3aa: CASSGLVAGALGYGYTF
CDR3nt: TGTGCCAGCAGCGGCCTTGTGGCGGGGGCATTAGGCTATGGCTACACCTTC

d_gene: TRBD1
abundance: NA
j_gene: TRBJ1-5
v_gene: TRBV5-5
CDR3aa: CASSLPDRGPNQPQHF
CDR3nt: TGTGCCAGCAGCTTACCCGACAGGGGGCCTAATCAGCCCCAGCATTTT

d_gene: TRBD1
abundance: NA
j_gene: TRBJ2-2
v_gene: TRBV10-2
CDR3aa: CASSRETGATGELFF
CDR3nt: TGCGCCAGCAGTCGGGAGACAGGGGCCACCGGGGAGCTGTTTTTT

d_gene: NA
abundance: NA
j_gene: TRBJ2-2
v_gene: TRBV29-1
CDR3aa: CSALPGGRGTGELFF
CDR3nt: TGCAGCGCCCTTCCGGGGGGCCGGGGCACCGGGGAGCTGTTTTTT

d_gene: TRBD1
abundance: few
j_gene: TRBJ1-2
v_gene: TRBV7-2
CDR3aa: CASSIGQGNYGYTF
CDR3nt: TGTGCCAGCAGCATCGGACAGGGCAACTATGGCTACACCTTC

d_gene: NA
abundance: NA
j_gene: TRBJ2-3
v_gene: TRBV5-1
CDR3aa: CASSLGIRGSQEDTQYF
CDR3nt: TGCGCCAGCAGCTTGGGGATAAGGGGCAGTCAAGAAGATACGCAGTATTTT

d_gene: TRBD2
abundance: few
j_gene: TRBJ2-5
v_gene: TRBV7-7
CDR3aa: CASSPGLAGGQETQYF
CDR3nt: TGTGCCAGCAGCCCGGGACTAGCGGGGGGTCAGGAGACCCAGTACTTC

d_gene: TRBD2
abundance: once
j_gene: TRBJ2-2
v_gene: TRBV7-2
CDR3aa: CASSLDGTSGYTGELFF
CDR3nt: TGTGCCAGCAGCTTAGACGGGACTAGCGGATACACCGGGGAGCTGTTTTTT

d_gene: NA
abundance: few
j_gene: TRBJ1-1
v_gene: TRBV28
CDR3aa: CASNTGGATEAFF
CDR3nt: TGTGCCAGCAATACTGGGGGCGCCACTGAAGCTTTCTTT

d_gene: NA
abundance: NA
j_gene: TRBJ2-1
v_gene: TRBV27
CDR3aa: CASSLMGGLYNEQFF
CDR3nt: TGTGCCAGCAGTTTAATGGGGGGGCTGTACAATGAGCAGTTCTTC

d_gene: NA
abundance: few
j_gene: TRBJ1-1
v_gene: TRBV10-1
CDR3aa: CASSDVRGTEAFF
CDR3nt: TGCGCCAGCAGTGATGTTCGGGGCACTGAAGCTTTCTTT

d_gene: TRBD1
abundance: NA
j_gene: TRBJ1-3
v_gene: TRBV7-6
CDR3aa: CASSSRPGTGTGNTIYF
CDR3nt: TGTGCCAGCAGCTCGCGTCCCGGGACAGGGACTGGAAACACCATATATTTT

d_gene: TRBD1
abundance: NA
j_gene: TRBJ1-5
v_gene: TRBV4-3
CDR3aa: CASSPGAQGGQPQRF
CDR3nt: TGCGCCAGCAGCCCAGGTGCGCAGGGGGGTCAGCCCCAGCGTTTT

d_gene: NA
abundance: NA
j_gene: TRBJ2-1
v_gene: TRBV7-2
CDR3aa: CASSLRGYNEQFF
CDR3nt: TGTGCCAGCAGCCTCAGGGGCTACAATGAGCAGTTCTTC

d_gene: TRBD2
abundance: few
j_gene: TRBJ2-3
v_gene: TRBV11-3
CDR3aa: CASRPSTSGGWDTQYF
CDR3nt: TGTGCCAGCCGCCCCTCGACTAGCGGGGGCTGGGATACGCAGTATTTT

d_gene: NA
abundance: NA
j_gene: TRBJ2-7
v_gene: TRBV5-3
CDR3aa: CAAPPGFYEQYF
CDR3nt: TGTGCCGCCCCGCCGGGGTTCTACGAGCAGTACTTC

d_gene: NA
abundance: NA
j_gene: TRBJ2-7
v_gene: TRBV25-1
CDR3aa: CASRLTGGPYEQYF
CDR3nt: TGTGCCAGCAGGCTGACAGGAGGACCCTACGAGCAGTACTTC

d_gene: NA
abundance: once
j_gene: TRBJ2-7
v_gene: TRBV6-5
CDR3aa: CASSYSRHNYEQYF
CDR3nt: TGTGCCAGCAGTTACTCGAGGCACAACTACGAGCAGTACTTC

d_gene: NA
abundance: NA
j_gene: TRBJ1-1
v_gene: TRBV6-1
CDR3aa: CASSPQGIAEAFF
CDR3nt: TGTGCCAGCAGTCCGCAGGGGATCGCTGAAGCTTTCTTT

d_gene: NA
abundance: NA
j_gene: TRBJ1-6
v_gene: TRBV28
CDR3aa: CASSLRQEDSPLHF
CDR3nt: TGTGCCAGCAGTCTAAGACAGGAGGATTCACCCCTCCACTTT

d_gene: NA
abundance: once
j_gene: TRBJ1-4
v_gene: TRBV7-9
CDR3aa: CASSFGGGHEKLFF
CDR3nt: TGTGCCAGCAGCTTCGGGGGGGGGCACGAAAAACTGTTTTTT

d_gene: TRBD2
abundance: NA
j_gene: TRBJ2-2
v_gene: TRBV7-6
CDR3aa: CASSPGLAGGELFF
CDR3nt: TGTGCCAGCAGCCCCGGACTAGCGGGCGGGGAGCTGTTTTTT

d_gene: TRBD1
abundance: NA
j_gene: TRBJ2-7
v_gene: TRBV19
CDR3aa: CASSPRTGKIDEQYF
CDR3nt: TGTGCCAGTAGTCCCCGGACAGGGAAGATAGACGAGCAGTACTTC